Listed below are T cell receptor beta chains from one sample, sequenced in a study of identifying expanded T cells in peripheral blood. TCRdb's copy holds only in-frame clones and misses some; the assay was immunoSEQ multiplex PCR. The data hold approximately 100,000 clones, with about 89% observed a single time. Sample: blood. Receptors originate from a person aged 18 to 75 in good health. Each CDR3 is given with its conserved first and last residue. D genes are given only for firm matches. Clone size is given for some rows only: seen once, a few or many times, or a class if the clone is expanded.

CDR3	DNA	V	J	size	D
CASSYSGTHGTDTQYF	TGTGCCAGCAGTTACTCCGGTACCCATGGCACAGATACGCAGTATTTT	TRBV6-6	TRBJ2-3	NA	NA
CASNNPGTSGGQTQYF	TGTGCCAGTAATAACCCGGGGACTAGCGGGGGACAGACCCAGTACTTC	TRBV2	TRBJ2-5	NA	TRBD2
CASSLRDSDRRYF	TGTGCCAGCAGTTTGCGAGACAGCGATCGTAGGTACTTC	TRBV27	TRBJ2-7	NA	NA
CATGGSSSNYGYTF	TGCGCCACCGGCGGAAGCAGTTCTAACTATGGCTACACCTTC	TRBV4-1	TRBJ1-2	NA	NA
CASSLGHAYNEQFF	TGTGCCAGCAGCCTTGGACACGCCTACAATGAGCAGTTCTTC	TRBV13	TRBJ2-1	NA	NA
CASSHRTKNTEAFF	TGTGCCAGCAGCCACCGGACAAAGAACACTGAAGCTTTCTTT	TRBV7-9	TRBJ1-1	NA	NA
CASSHGYSNQPQHF	TGTGCCAGCAGTCACGGTTATAGCAATCAGCCCCAGCATTTT	TRBV11-2	TRBJ1-5	NA	NA
CASSRRYRCSPLHF	NA	TRBV21-1	TRBJ1-6	once	NA
CASSQFGNTYEQYF	TGTGCCAGCAGCCAATTTGGGAATACCTACGAGCAGTACTTC	TRBV4-2	TRBJ2-7	NA	NA
CASSGTGTGYGYTF	TGTGCCAGCAGCGGAACCGGGACAGGGTATGGCTACACCTTC	TRBV9	TRBJ1-2	NA	TRBD1
CASSAGGQGGYEQYF	TGTGCCAGCAGCGCCGGGGGTCAGGGAGGCTACGAGCAGTACTTC	TRBV9	TRBJ2-7	NA	NA
CAARQGSTDTQYF	TGTGCCGCCAGACAGGGGTCGACAGATACGCAGTATTTT	TRBV7-9	TRBJ2-3	NA	TRBD1
CASSSRYRGMETQYF	TGTGCCAGCAGCTCTAGGTACAGGGGGATGGAGACCCAGTACTTC	TRBV7-2	TRBJ2-5	NA	TRBD1
CASSTQGRQDEKLFF	TGCGCCAGCAGCACCCAGGGGAGACAGGATGAAAAACTGTTTTTT	TRBV5-1	TRBJ1-4	NA	NA